One and the same sample provided the 3 T cell receptor beta chains below, sequenced in a study of blood T cells in healthy people across ages (dated by TCRdb to 2014 to 2015). To prepare the library, 5' RACE was applied. This sample was sequenced with an Illumina HiSeq 2500. A second PCR of about 6 to 12 cycles was run with a J-beta primer mix and a sample-barcoded 5' primer. The public reads were run again by TCRdb, first through fastp at Q25 and then through MiXCR, and only productive beta chains were kept. Under each unique CDR3 protein, matching rows form one entry showing the most common genes and DNA. For this sample the table gives under 1,100,000 distinct CDR3 sequences, of which about 25% were detected only once. Less than 0.85% of the sample is in the top ten clones. The sample was also reused in another study, on T cells of mothers and their children.

The sequenced sample consisted of blood. The origin of the receptors is a girl aged 2 to 9 in good health.

This clonotype was recorded a few times. The chain uses TRBV4-1 and TRBJ2-7, with unresolved D. V was shortened by 3 bases and J by 0 bases, with 6 bases between the two germline ends. CDR1 is MGHRA, CDR2 YSYEKL, per germline. The CDR3 has 13 residues. In DNA, the CDR3 is TGCGCCAGCAGCCAGATGTCCTCCTACGAGCAGTACTTC. As protein: CASSQMSSYEQYF.

There are a few counts of this clonotype. The J gene is TRBJ1-1, the V gene TRBV27, with D hard to call. Deletions cut 8 bases from V and 1 base from J, with 11 bases between. The CDR3 totals 13 residues. The germline CDR1 and CDR2 sequences are MNHEY and SMNVEV (reference sequence). The CDR3, as DNA: TGTGCCAGCGGCCGGGTGGGGAACACTGAAGCTTTCTTT. It translates to CASGRVGNTEAFF.

The chain joins TRBV24-1 to TRBJ1-1; D is uncertain. The CDR3 length is 15 residues. The germline V gene encodes CDR1 KGHDR and CDR2 SFDVKD. V lost 6 bases to trimming and J lost 8 bases, with 21 bases between them. The CDR3 coding sequence is TGTGCCACCAGTTTAGCGGATTGGGCCTCCTGGGAAGCTTTCTTT. Translation gives CATSLADWASWEAFF.